The present T cell receptor (beta chain) was sequenced within a study of OX40 agonist ivuxolimab in advanced cancers. About the research overall: Given to patients was ivuxolimab, an agonistic anti-OX40 (CD134) antibody. Among those enrolled, mean age was around 55 years (range about 23 to 79) and over 70% were male.

Findings of the study overall: On average, a greater number of expanded clones characterised CD8+ T cells relative to CD4+.

V shed 9 bases, J shed 3 bases, and the junction held 5 bases outside the gene matches. Germline V gives CDR1 MNHNS, CDR2 SASEGT. The CDR3 loop spans 13 amino acids. Only in-frame clones appear in the TCRdb table, and some are missing; sequencing was by immunoSEQ multiplex PCR. The table has 45,000 to 65,000 clones, around nine tenths seen once. Remarks on this clone: The antigen remains unidentified.

The material was CD4+ or CD8+ T cells sorted from blood, obtained in a trial of the OX40 agonist ivuxolimab. The V and J genes are TRBV6-1 and TRBJ2-1, with 7 bases identical to TRBD1. The source of this sequence is an adult with an advanced solid tumor such as melanoma, head and neck, liver or kidney cancer. The CDR3 protein is CASNRDSYNEQFF. CDR3 nucleotides: TGTGCCAGTAACCGGGACAGCTACAATGAGCAGTTCTTC.